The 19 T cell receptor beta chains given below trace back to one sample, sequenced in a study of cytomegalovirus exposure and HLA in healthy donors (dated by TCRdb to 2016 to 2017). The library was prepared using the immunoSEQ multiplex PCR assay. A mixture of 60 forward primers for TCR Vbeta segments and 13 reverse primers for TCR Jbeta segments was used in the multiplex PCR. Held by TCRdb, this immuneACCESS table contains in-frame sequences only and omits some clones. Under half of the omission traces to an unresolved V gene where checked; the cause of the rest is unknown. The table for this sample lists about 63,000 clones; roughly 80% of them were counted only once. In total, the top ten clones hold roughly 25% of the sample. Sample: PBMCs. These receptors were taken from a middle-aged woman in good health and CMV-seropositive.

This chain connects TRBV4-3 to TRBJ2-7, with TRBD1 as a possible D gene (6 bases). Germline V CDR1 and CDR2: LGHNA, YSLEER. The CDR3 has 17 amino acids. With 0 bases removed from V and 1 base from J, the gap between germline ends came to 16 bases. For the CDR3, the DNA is TGCGCCAGCAGCCAAGATAGGACAGCCACAATATCCTACGAGCAGTACTTC. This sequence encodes CASSQDRTATISYEQYF.

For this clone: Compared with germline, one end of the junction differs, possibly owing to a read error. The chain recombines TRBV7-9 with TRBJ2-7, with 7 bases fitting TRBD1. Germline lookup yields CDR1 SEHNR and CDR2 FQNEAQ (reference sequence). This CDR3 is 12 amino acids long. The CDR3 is CSSSLGQAIPIF. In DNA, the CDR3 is TGTTCCAGCAGTCTCGGACAGGCCATCCCCATTTTC. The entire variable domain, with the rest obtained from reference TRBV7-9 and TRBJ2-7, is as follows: DTGVSQNPRHKITKRGQNVTFRCDPISEHNRLYWYRQTLGQGPEFLTYFQNEAQLEKSRLLSDRFSAERPKGSFSTLEIQRTEQGDSAMYLCSSSLGQAIPIFGPGTRLTVT.

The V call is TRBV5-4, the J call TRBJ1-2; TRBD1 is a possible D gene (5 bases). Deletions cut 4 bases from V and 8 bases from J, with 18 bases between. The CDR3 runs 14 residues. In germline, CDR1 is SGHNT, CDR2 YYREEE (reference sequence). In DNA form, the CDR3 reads TGTGCCAGCAGCCAACGTGGGGGGTATAGCGGCTACACCTTC. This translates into CASSQRGGYSGYTF.

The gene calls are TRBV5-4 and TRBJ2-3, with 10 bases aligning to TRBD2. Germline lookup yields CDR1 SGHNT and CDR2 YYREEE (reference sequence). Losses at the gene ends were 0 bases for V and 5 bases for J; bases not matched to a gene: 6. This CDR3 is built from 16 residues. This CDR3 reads CASSLDRAGGGDTQYF. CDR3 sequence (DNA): TGTGCCAGCAGCTTGGATCGAGCGGGGGGGGGAGATACGCAGTATTTT.

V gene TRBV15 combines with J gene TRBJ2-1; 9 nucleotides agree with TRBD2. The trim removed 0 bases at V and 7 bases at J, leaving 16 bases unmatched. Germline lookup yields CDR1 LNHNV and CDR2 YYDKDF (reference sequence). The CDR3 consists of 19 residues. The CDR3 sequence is CATSRDVVASGVSLNEQFF. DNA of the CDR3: TGTGCCACCAGCAGAGATGTTGTGGCTAGCGGGGTTTCCTTAAATGAGCAGTTCTTC.

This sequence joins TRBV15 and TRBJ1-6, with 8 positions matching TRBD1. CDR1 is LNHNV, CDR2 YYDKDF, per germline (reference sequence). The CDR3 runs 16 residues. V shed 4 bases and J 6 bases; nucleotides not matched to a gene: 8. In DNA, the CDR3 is TGTGCCACCAGCACCCGACAGGGGACGGGTAATTCACCCCTCCACTTT. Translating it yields CATSTRQGTGNSPLHF.

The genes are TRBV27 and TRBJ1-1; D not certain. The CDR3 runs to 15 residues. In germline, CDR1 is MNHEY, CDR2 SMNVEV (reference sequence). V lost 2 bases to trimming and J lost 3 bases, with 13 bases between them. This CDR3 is CASSLLALGDTEAFF. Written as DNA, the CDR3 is TGTGCCAGCAGTTTACTGGCCCTCGGGGACACTGAAGCTTTCTTT.

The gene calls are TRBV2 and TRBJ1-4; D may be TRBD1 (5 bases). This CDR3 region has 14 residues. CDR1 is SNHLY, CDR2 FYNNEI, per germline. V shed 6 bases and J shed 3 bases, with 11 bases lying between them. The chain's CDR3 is CASSSRQSNEKLFF. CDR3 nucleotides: TGTGCCAGCAGCTCTCGACAGTCTAATGAAAAACTGTTTTTT.

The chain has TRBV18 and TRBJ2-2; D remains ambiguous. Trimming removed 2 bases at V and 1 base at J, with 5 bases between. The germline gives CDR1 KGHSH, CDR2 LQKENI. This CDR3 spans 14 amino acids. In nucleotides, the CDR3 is TGTGCCAGCTCACCAGAGAGGAACACCGGGGAGCTGTTTTTT. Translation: CASSPERNTGELFF.

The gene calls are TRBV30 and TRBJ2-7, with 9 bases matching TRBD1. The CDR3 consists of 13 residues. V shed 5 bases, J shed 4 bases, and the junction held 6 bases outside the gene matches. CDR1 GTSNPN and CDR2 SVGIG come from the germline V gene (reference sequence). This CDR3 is CAWSDRGGYEQYF. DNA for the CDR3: TGTGCCTGGTCGGACAGGGGCGGGTACGAGCAGTACTTC.

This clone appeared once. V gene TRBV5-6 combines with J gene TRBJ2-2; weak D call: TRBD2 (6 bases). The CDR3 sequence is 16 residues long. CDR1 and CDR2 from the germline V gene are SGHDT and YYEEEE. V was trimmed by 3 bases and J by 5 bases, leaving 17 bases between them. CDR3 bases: TGTGCCAGCAGCTGGGATGGAGGGATTCCGACCGGGGAGCTGTTTTTT. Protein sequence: CASSWDGGIPTGELFF.

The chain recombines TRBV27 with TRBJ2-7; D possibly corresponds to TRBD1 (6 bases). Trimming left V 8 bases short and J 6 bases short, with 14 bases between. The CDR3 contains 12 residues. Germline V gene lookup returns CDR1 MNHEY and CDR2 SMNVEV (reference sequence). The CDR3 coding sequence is TGTGCCAGCGGGGTCAGGGGTGGCGAGCAGTACTTC. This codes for CASGVRGGEQYF.

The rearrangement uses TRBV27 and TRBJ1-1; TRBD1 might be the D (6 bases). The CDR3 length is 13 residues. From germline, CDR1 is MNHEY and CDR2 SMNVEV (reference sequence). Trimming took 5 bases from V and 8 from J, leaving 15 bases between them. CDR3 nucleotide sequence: TGTGCCAGCAGTCCTAGACTACAGGGAGAAGCTTTCTTT. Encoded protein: CASSPRLQGEAFF.

This chain's CDR3 is CASSQGPRGGETQYF. The DNA for the CDR3 is TGTGCCAGCAGCCAAGGGCCTCGCGGGGGAGAGACCCAGTACTTC. The chain is built from TRBV7-3 and TRBJ2-5; 7 bases match TRBD2. V trimming: 5 bases; J trimming: 4 bases; junction bases outside the gene matches: 10. In germline, CDR1 is SGHTA, CDR2 FQGTGA. This CDR3 spans 15 amino acids. Drawing the rest from reference TRBV7-3 and TRBJ2-5, the complete variable domain is GAGVSQTPSNKVTEKGKYVELRCDPISGHTALYWYRQSLGQGPEFLIYFQGTGAADDSGLPNDRFFAVRPEGSVSTLKIQRTERGDSAVYLCASSQGPRGGETQYFGPGTRLLVL.

Here the CDR3 reads CASSASISVNTGELFF. DNA for the CDR3: TGCGCCAGCAGTGCGAGTATTAGCGTAAACACCGGGGAGCTGTTTTTT. V and J are TRBV10-1 and TRBJ2-2; perhaps TRBD2 as D (5 bases). CDR3 length: 16 residues. V was pared by 4 bases and J by 2 bases, with 14 bases between. From germline, CDR1 is WNHNN and CDR2 SYGVQD (reference sequence).

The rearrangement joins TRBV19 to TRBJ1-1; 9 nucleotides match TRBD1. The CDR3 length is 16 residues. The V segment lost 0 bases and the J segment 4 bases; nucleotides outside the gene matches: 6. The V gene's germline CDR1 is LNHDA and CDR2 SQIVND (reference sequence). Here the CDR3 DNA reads TGTGCCAGTAGTATAGAGGGAGGGACAGGGACCACTGAAGCTTTCTTT. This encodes CASSIEGGTGTTEAFF.

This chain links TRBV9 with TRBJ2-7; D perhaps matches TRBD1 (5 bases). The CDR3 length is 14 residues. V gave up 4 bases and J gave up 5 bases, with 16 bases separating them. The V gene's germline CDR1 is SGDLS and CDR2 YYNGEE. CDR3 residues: CASSLDTERNEQYF. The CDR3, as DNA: TGTGCCAGCAGCCTGGACACTGAACGCAACGAGCAGTACTTC.

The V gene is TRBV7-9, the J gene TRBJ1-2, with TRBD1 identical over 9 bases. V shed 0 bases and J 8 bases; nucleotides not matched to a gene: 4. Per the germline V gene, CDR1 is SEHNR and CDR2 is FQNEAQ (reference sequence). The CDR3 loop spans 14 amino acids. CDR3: CASSLAWTGDGYTF. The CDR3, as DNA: TGTGCCAGCAGCTTAGCCTGGACAGGGGACGGCTACACCTTC.

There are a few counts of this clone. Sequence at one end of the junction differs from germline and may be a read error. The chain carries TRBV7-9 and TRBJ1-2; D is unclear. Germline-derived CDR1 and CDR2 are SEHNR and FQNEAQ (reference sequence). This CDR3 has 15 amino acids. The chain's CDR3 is CSSSLVAQPNYGYTF. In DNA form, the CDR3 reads TGTTCCAGCAGCTTAGTGGCACAGCCTAACTATGGCTACACCTTC.